This section outlines one T cell receptor beta chain sequence together with its context. The data derive from a study of blood T cell repertoires in COVID-19. Turning to the study itself: Specimens from acute and convalescent COVID-19 originated in the United States, Italy and Spain. In each case, the material was cDNA or gDNA derived from T cells, B-cell-depleted T cells, or PBMCs.

The V gene's germline CDR1 is SGHRS and CDR2 YFSETQ. After removal of 4 bases from V and 1 base from J, the junction contained 7 bases not matched to a gene. The CDR3 extends over 17 amino acids. In the source study's methods: Estimated nucleated cell counts came from reference gene primer amplification. Profiling relied on immunoSEQ multiplex PCR, and the TCRdb table lists in-frame clones only, not all of them. From that table come the V and J calls and clone size; the DNA was used to work out D and trimming. The sample lists about 260,000 clones; around 87% were seen once. This clonotype originated in a woman in her fifties or sixties with acute or convalescent COVID-19. The chain joins TRBV5-1 to TRBJ2-5, with 13 bases that match TRBD2. Sequencing was done on a sample of peripheral blood. The CDR3 DNA reads as TGCGCCAGCAGCCCTCTTGGACTAGCGGGAGTCCAAGAGACCCAGTACTTC. It yields the protein CASSPLGLAGVQETQYF.